These 29 T cell receptor beta chains came from one sample sequenced in a study of T-cell memory formation after mild COVID-19. One entry per CDR3 protein results from TCRdb running MiXCR on the 5' RACE reads. The sample contains more than 250,000 distinct CDR3 sequences, about a sixth of which appear only once. The sample was PBMCs or a T cell subset sorted from them (not recorded which). The receptors come from a young man who had mild COVID-19 (a few samples of this study predate the infection). Cell type and time point are not known.

A few counts support this clonotype. V usage is TRBV20-1 and J usage is TRBJ1-1, with TRBD1 matching 9 bases. CDR1 is DFQATT and CDR2 is SNEGSKA in the germline V gene (reference sequence). The CDR3 is made up of 14 amino acids. The J segment lost 5 bases and the V segment lost 2 bases, leaving 6 bases of the junction unmatched. CDR3 nucleotides: TGCAGTGCTAGACGGGGACAGGGTTTAACTGAAGCTTTCTTT. It is translated as CSARRGQGLTEAFF.

The V gene is TRBV15, the J gene TRBJ2-3, with D possibly being TRBD2 (6 bases). V was trimmed by 4 bases and J by 2 bases, leaving 10 bases between them. Germline-derived CDR1 and CDR2 are LNHNV and YYDKDF (reference sequence). The CDR3 has 14 residues. The CDR3 DNA follows: TGTGCCACCAGCAAGACGGGGGTCACAGATACGCAGTATTTT. Amino acid sequence: CATSKTGVTDTQYF.

The chain recombines TRBV5-6 with TRBJ1-5; no clear D. Trimming took off 0 bases at V and 4 bases at J, with 8 bases between the two ends. This CDR3 has 14 residues. Germline values: CDR1 SGHDT, CDR2 YYEEEE. Here the CDR3 DNA reads TGTGCCAGCAGCTTGGGCGCTGGAAATCAGCCCCAGCATTTT. It is translated as CASSLGAGNQPQHF.

The rearrangement joins TRBV29-1 to TRBJ2-7, with D hard to call. The CDR3 totals 11 residues. V lost 4 bases and J lost 6, with 10 bases in between. The germline gives CDR1 SQVTM, CDR2 ANQGSEA. The CDR3 loop reads CSVVVTLEQYF. DNA of the CDR3: TGCAGCGTTGTTGTCACCCTCGAGCAGTACTTC.

The V call is TRBV6-2 or TRBV6-3, the J call TRBJ2-5; 9 bases agree with TRBD1. CDR3 length: 15 residues. The germline V gene encodes CDR1 MNHEY and CDR2 SVGEGT. Trimming cost V 6 bases and J 9 bases; bases outside gene matches: 14. The CDR3 loop reads CASSSLGQGLLAQYF. CDR3 DNA sequence: TGTGCCAGCAGCTCCTTGGGACAGGGTCTCTTGGCCCAGTACTTC.

The gene calls are TRBV5-5 and TRBJ2-1; no firm D call. The CDR3 is 12 residues long. The germline gives CDR1 SGHKS, CDR2 YYEKEE (reference sequence). Trimming left V 0 bases short and J 9 bases short, with 7 bases between. The CDR3 loop reads CASSLGGPEQFF. The CDR3 DNA is TGTGCCAGCAGCTTGGGGGGTCCTGAGCAGTTCTTC.

The genes are TRBV4-3 and TRBJ2-7; D possibly uses TRBD1 or TRBD2 (6 bases each). Trimming shortened V by 4 bases and J by 4 bases, and 14 bases separated the two germline ends. The germline gives CDR1 LGHNA, CDR2 YSLEER. This CDR3 region has 14 residues. This CDR3 is CASSPGASLYEQYF. The CDR3 nucleotides read TGCGCCAGCAGCCCGGGGGCTTCGCTGTACGAGCAGTACTTC.

The gene calls are TRBV10-3 and TRBJ1-5; 8 bases are a match to TRBD1. V shed 2 bases and J 4 bases; nucleotides not matched to a gene: 4. Germline values: CDR1 ENHRY, CDR2 SYGVKD. The CDR3 contains 15 residues. The DNA for the CDR3 is TGTGCCATCAGTGAGCCGGGACAGGATAATCAGCCCCAGCATTTT. Its protein product is CAISEPGQDNQPQHF.

This clonotype was detected many times. This rearrangement joins TRBV7-2 to TRBJ2-7, with 10 bases that match TRBD1. The V segment lost 5 bases and the J segment 4 bases; nucleotides outside the gene matches: 8. The length of the CDR3 is 15 residues. Germline V CDR1 and CDR2: SGHTA, FQGNSA. In nucleotides, the CDR3 is TGTGCCAGCAGCCCAGGGACAGGGGTTTGGTACGAGCAGTACTTC. Amino acid sequence: CASSPGTGVWYEQYF.

The rearrangement uses TRBV18 and TRBJ2-7, with D unclear. The germline V gene encodes CDR1 KGHSH and CDR2 LQKENI. The V end lost 3 bases, the J end lost 2 bases, and 11 bases lay between the germline ends. This CDR3 is 14 amino acids long. The CDR3 nucleotides read TGTGCCAGCTCACCTAGATCAGAGACCTACGAGCAGTACTTC. Protein: CASSPRSETYEQYF.

V and J are TRBV5-1 and TRBJ2-2; no reliable D call. This CDR3 is built from 14 residues. The V and J ends lost 4 bases and 0 bases respectively, with 7 bases between them. The germline gives CDR1 SGHRS, CDR2 YFSETQ. The CDR3 loop is CASSASANTGELFF. The DNA of the CDR3 is TGCGCCAGCAGCGCTAGTGCGAACACCGGGGAGCTGTTTTTT.

V and J are TRBV18 and TRBJ2-7; the match to TRBD2 covers 9 bases. The J segment lost 0 bases and the V segment lost 0 bases, leaving 3 bases of the junction unmatched. Germline CDR1 reads KGHSH; CDR2 reads LQKENI. The CDR3 sequence is 16 residues long. This CDR3 reads CASSPPLAGSSYEQYF. In nucleotides, the CDR3 is TGTGCCAGCTCACCACCGCTAGCGGGGAGCTCCTACGAGCAGTACTTC.

J is TRBJ1-1 and V is TRBV7-9; D gene uncertain. The CDR3 is 12 amino acids. Trimming stripped 5 bases from V and 6 bases from J, with 10 bases between. CDR1 is SEHNR and CDR2 is FQNEAQ in the germline V gene (reference sequence). CDR3 residues: CASSGPDAEAFF. The DNA for the CDR3 is TGTGCCAGCAGCGGACCTGACGCTGAAGCTTTCTTT.

The chain uses TRBV15 and TRBJ2-2; no definite D call. This CDR3 spans 14 amino acids. Germline V gene lookup returns CDR1 LNHNV and CDR2 YYDKDF (reference sequence). Trimming shortened V by 8 bases and J by 0 bases, and 10 bases separated the two germline ends. CDR3 amino acids: CATRTYPNTGELFF. The CDR3, as DNA: TGTGCCACCCGGACGTACCCGAACACCGGGGAGCTGTTTTTT.

The J gene is TRBJ2-4, the V gene TRBV5-1; D unclear. Deletions cut 7 bases from V and 0 bases from J, with 11 bases between. The V gene's germline CDR1 is SGHRS and CDR2 YFSETQ. CDR3 length: 14 residues. CDR3: CASFDPGAKNIQYF. Here the CDR3 DNA reads TGCGCCAGCTTCGACCCTGGAGCCAAAAACATTCAGTACTTC.

This chain uses TRBV2 with TRBJ1-6; D is ambiguous. CDR1 is SNHLY and CDR2 is FYNNEI in the germline V gene. The CDR3 has 14 residues. Trimming cost V 6 bases and J 8 bases, with 14 bases left between them. The CDR3 coding sequence is TGTGCCAGCAGACCGGGATCTATTGATTCACCCCTCCACTTT. Its protein is CASRPGSIDSPLHF.

This clonotype has just a few counts. This chain uses TRBV15 with TRBJ1-6; unclear D gene. The germline gives CDR1 LNHNV, CDR2 YYDKDF (reference sequence). Trimming removed 0 bases at V and 9 bases at J, with 15 bases between. This CDR3 is 16 amino acids long. CDR3 in amino acids: CATSRDLAAGGSPLHF. Here the CDR3 DNA reads TGTGCCACCAGCAGAGATTTGGCAGCCGGAGGTTCACCCCTCCACTTT.

This sequence joins TRBV20-1 and TRBJ1-5; 8 positions match TRBD1. The CDR3 length is 16 residues. CDR1 and CDR2 from the germline V gene are DFQATT and SNEGSKA (reference sequence). With 2 bases clipped from V and 6 bases from J, the junction kept 12 bases outside the gene matches. In DNA form, the CDR3 reads TGCAGTGCTAGACCGGACAGGGCCGTTCTTGCTCAGCCCCAGCATTTT. Its protein product is CSARPDRAVLAQPQHF.

This clonotype occurred a few times. The chain is built from TRBV29-1 and TRBJ2-5; D possibly corresponds to TRBD1 (5 bases). CDR3 length: 13 residues. V gave up 0 bases and J gave up 5 bases, with 10 bases separating them. Germline V gene data show CDR1 as SQVTM and CDR2 as ANQGSEA. CDR3 bases: TGCAGCGTTGAAGAGCCAGGGCGGGAGACCCAGTACTTC. Translating it yields CSVEEPGRETQYF.

This clonotype came up a few times. V gene TRBV6-5 combines with J gene TRBJ2-2, with a tentative D call TRBD2 (5 bases). V was clipped by 5 bases and J by 7 bases, with 17 bases between them. The CDR3 contains 15 residues. The germline V gene encodes CDR1 MNHEY and CDR2 SVGAGI. In nucleotides, the CDR3 is TGTGCCAGCAGTACCCGAGGAGACTACATCGGGGAGCTGTTTTTT. Protein sequence: CASSTRGDYIGELFF.

There are a few counts of this clonotype. The chain combines TRBV6-5 with TRBJ2-7; no firm D call. This CDR3 region has 12 residues. V lost 5 bases to trimming and J lost 5 bases, with 10 bases between them. Germline-derived CDR1 and CDR2 are MNHEY and SVGAGI. CDR3 residues: CASSPGANEQYF. Written as DNA, the CDR3 is TGTGCCAGCAGTCCCGGCGCCAACGAGCAGTACTTC.

This clonotype showed up just a few times. The chain uses TRBV7-9 and TRBJ1-4; 9 positions agree with TRBD1. Per germline, CDR1 SEHNR and CDR2 FQNEAQ (reference sequence). Trimming removed 5 bases from V and 7 bases from J; junction bases left unmatched: 8. The CDR3 sequence is 15 residues long. CDR3 DNA: TGTGCCAGCAGCCTTGCGACAGGGGGTATTGAAAAACTGTTTTTT. This gives the protein CASSLATGGIEKLFF.

This clonotype has more than one count but fewer than ten. J is TRBJ2-3 and V is TRBV12-3 or TRBV12-4; 8 bases match TRBD2. This CDR3 has 15 amino acids. V gave up 3 bases and J gave up 2 bases; unmatched junction bases: 4. The CDR3 spells CASSLGSGVTDTQYF. The CDR3 DNA reads as TGTGCCAGCAGTTTGGGTAGCGGGGTCACAGATACGCAGTATTTT.

A few counts support this clonotype. The V gene is TRBV4-2, the J gene TRBJ2-3; 13 bases fit TRBD2. The CDR3 is made up of 20 amino acids. The J segment lost 1 base and the V segment lost 1 base, leaving 11 bases of the junction unmatched. CDR1 is LGHNA, CDR2 YNFKEQ, per germline. The CDR3 here is CASSQGGLAGDYWGTDTQYF. The CDR3 DNA reads TGTGCCAGCAGCCAAGGAGGACTAGCGGGGGACTATTGGGGCACAGATACGCAGTATTTT.

CDR3 in DNA: TGTGCCAGCAGACAGGGGTCCTACAATGAGCAGTTCTTC. Translating gives CASRQGSYNEQFF. V and J are TRBV27 and TRBJ2-1; TRBD1 matches at 7 bases. The CDR3 sequence is 13 residues long. V lost 6 bases to trimming and J lost 1 base; unmatched junction nucleotides: 0. Germline V gene lookup returns CDR1 MNHEY and CDR2 SMNVEV (reference sequence).

This clonotype appeared a few times. The V gene is TRBV12-3 or TRBV12-4, the J gene TRBJ2-5; no clear D. This CDR3 comprises 13 residues. The V and J ends lost 2 bases and 7 bases respectively, with 11 bases between them. The DNA for the CDR3 is TGTGCCAGCAGTTTAAGCGTAGGGTGGACCCAGTACTTC. It specifies CASSLSVGWTQYF.

This clonotype was found many times. The gene calls are TRBV20-1 and TRBJ2-5, with TRBD2 matching 7 bases. The CDR3 length is 15 residues. J was trimmed by 1 base and V by 0 bases; bases with no gene match: 5. Germline loops: CDR1 DFQATT, CDR2 SNEGSKA (reference sequence). CDR3 nucleotide sequence: TGCAGTGCTAGAGATAACCTAGCGGTCCAAGAGACCCAGTACTTC. It yields the protein CSARDNLAVQETQYF.

CDR3 nucleotide sequence: TGCGCCAGCAGCCACCCAGCGATCCCGGGACTAGCTACCAATGAGCAGTTCTTC. Its translation is CASSHPAIPGLATNEQFF. The chain employs TRBV4-1 and TRBJ2-1, with TRBD2 matching over 9 bases. Trimming at V came to 3 bases and at J to 6 bases, leaving 15 bases not matched to a gene. Germline V lookup: CDR1 MGHRA, CDR2 YSYEKL. This CDR3 is built from 18 residues.

The V call is TRBV4-1, the J call TRBJ1-1, with D tentatively TRBD1 (6 bases). With 0 bases removed from V and 2 bases from J, the gap between germline ends came to 10 bases. This CDR3 spans 15 amino acids. The V gene's germline CDR1 is MGHRA and CDR2 YSYEKL. DNA of the CDR3: TGCGCCAGCAGCCAAGAGGGAGGGGGTAACACTGAAGCTTTCTTT. Encoded protein: CASSQEGGGNTEAFF.